This TCR beta chain emerged from a study of blood T cell repertoires in COVID-19. Study summary: Both acute and convalescent COVID-19 samples were obtained from the United States, Italy and Spain. From T cells, B-cell-depleted T cells, or PBMCs came the material, which was cDNA or gDNA.

Study processing details: Quantification of nucleated cells was approximated via reference gene primer amplification. The repertoire was sequenced with immunoSEQ multiplex PCR; TCRdb's copy has only in-frame clones and lacks some. V and J calls and clone size are given by that table; D and trimming were obtained from the DNA. The table lists about 83,000 clones, approximately 86% of them singletons. This CDR3 is 13 amino acids long. Germline V lookup: CDR1 SEHNR, CDR2 FQNEAQ (reference sequence). V shed 4 bases and J shed 10 bases, with 11 bases lying between them. The TCR sequence derives from a man older than 75 with active or convalescent COVID-19. This rearrangement joins TRBV7-9 to TRBJ1-6; D is ambiguous. The sample consisted of peripheral blood. CDR3: CASSSTVGSPLHF. CDR3 bases: TGTGCCAGCAGCTCGACGGTCGGGTCACCCCTCCACTTT. The whole variable domain, filled in from reference TRBV7-9 and TRBJ1-6, reads DTGVSQNPRHKITKRGQNVTFRCDPISEHNRLYWYRQTLGQGPEFLTYFQNEAQLEKSRLLSDRFSAERPKGSFSTLEIQRTEQGDSAMYLCASSSTVGSPLHFGNGTRLTVT.